The table lists the clone carrying this T cell receptor beta chain with a count of one. Its specificity is unknown. The junction departs from the called germline gene at one end, perhaps through a read error. The entry originates in a study of tumor-infiltrating lymphocytes in primary liver carcinoma. Study as a whole: Both sexes were represented among patients, who were 30 to 69 years old.

The approximately 17-32 mg bulk tissue piece was not sorted before simultaneous RNA and DNA extraction. None of the patients had received treatment, and all had chronic HBV infection. Findings of the study overall: With p = 0.039, the top-250-clone fraction in tumors significantly exceeded that in blood. Tumor-adjacent and tumor-blood pairs shared less of their repertoires than tumor region pairs shared.

CDR3 length: 12 amino acids. A constant-region primer primed TCR beta cDNA synthesis from roughly 500 ng of total RNA. Modified slightly, ARM-PCR produced TCR beta libraries over three nested multiplex PCR rounds. Investigators reported that the first two PCR rounds, at around 9 cycles each, used TRBV1-TRBV30 forward primers with a C-beta reverse primer. TCRdb re-called the multiplex PCR reads with MiXCR, one entry per CDR3 protein. The repertoire includes some 51,000 distinct CDR3 sequences, about 80% of them detected once, and 25% to 30% sits in the top ten. This receptor was taken from a middle-aged man with primary liver carcinoma and hepatitis B virus infection. The V call is TRBV12-3 or TRBV12-4, the J call TRBJ2-1; D might be TRBD2 (5 bases). Sequenced material: liver tumor tissue from sampling region 3. Subset meaning: tumor region T3, left-lateral pole. The CDR3 DNA is TGTGCTAGCAGGCCTAGCCGCGGTGAGCAGTGCTTC. This sequence encodes CASRPSRGEQCF.